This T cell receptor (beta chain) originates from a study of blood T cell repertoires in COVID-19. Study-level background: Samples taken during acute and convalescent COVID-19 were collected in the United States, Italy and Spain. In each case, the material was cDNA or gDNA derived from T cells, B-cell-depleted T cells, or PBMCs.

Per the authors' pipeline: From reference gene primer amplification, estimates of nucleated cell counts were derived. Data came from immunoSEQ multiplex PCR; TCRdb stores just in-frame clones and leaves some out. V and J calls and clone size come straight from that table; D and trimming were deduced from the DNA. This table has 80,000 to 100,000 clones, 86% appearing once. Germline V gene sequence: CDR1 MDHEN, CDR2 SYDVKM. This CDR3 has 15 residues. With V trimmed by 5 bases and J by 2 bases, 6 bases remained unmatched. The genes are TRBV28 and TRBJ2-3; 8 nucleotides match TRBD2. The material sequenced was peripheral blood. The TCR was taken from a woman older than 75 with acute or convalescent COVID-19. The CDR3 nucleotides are TGTGCCAGCAGTACTTGGCGGGGGGTCACAGATACGCAGTATTTT. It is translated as CASSTWRGVTDTQYF.